These T cell receptor beta chains were read from a single sample in a study of T-cell reconstitution after alpha-beta-depleted transplantation in children. TCRdb recomputed calls from the PCR reads with MiXCR, one row per CDR3 protein. This sample carries around 110,000 distinct CDR3 sequences, about a tenth of them seen once, and the ten largest clones take approximately 36%. Source: PBMCs, taken before TCRalphabeta/CD19-depleted stem cell transplant. The receptors shown here come from a boy younger than 10 with acute lymphoblastic leukemia, due to receive a stem cell transplant. CDR3s include the opening cysteine and the closing phenylalanine or tryptophan. Each record gives: V gene, J gene, D gene, clone size, CDR3 protein, CDR3 DNA. A D gene is named only where the DNA matches it firmly. Rows may omit the clone size; those that give it use once, few, many or a size class.

>TRBV6-2/TRBV6-3|TRBJ1-2|NA|few
CASSSSGLRNGYTF
TGTGCCAGCAGTTCCTCGGGTCTCAGGAATGGCTACACCTTC
>TRBV12-3/TRBV12-4|TRBJ2-1|TRBD2|many
CASSLRTSGSYEQFF
TGTGCCAGCAGTTTAAGGACTAGCGGGAGCTATGAGCAGTTCTTC
>TRBV7-9|TRBJ2-2|TRBD1|few
CASEGQGNTGELFF
TGTGCCAGCGAGGGACAGGGGAACACCGGGGAGCTGTTTTTT
>TRBV21-1|TRBJ2-4|NA|few
CASSRDLKNIQYF
TGTGCCAGCAGCCGGGACTTGAAAAACATTCAGTACTTC
>TRBV4-1|TRBJ2-3|TRBD1|NA
CASSQRQGEDTQYF
TGCGCCAGCAGCCAAAGGCAGGGGGAAGATACGCAGTATTTT
>TRBV5-4|TRBJ1-1|TRBD1|many
CASSIGQGWNTEAFF
TGTGCCAGCAGCATCGGACAGGGGTGGAACACTGAAGCTTTCTTT
>TRBV4-1|TRBJ1-4|NA|few
CASSQGYLSRSTNEKLFF
TGCGCCAGCAGCCAAGGGTACCTGTCTCGTTCAACTAATGAAAAACTGTTTTTT
>TRBV12-3/TRBV12-4|TRBJ2-5|NA|many
CASSFFAGAETQYF
TGTGCCAGCAGTTTTTTCGCAGGAGCAGAGACCCAGTACTTC
>TRBV7-4|TRBJ2-1|NA|few
CASSLASRDRLGGRTKSVYNEQFF
TGTGCCAGCAGCTTAGCCTCTCGCGACCGTTTAGGCGGGCGAACCAAAAGCGTTTACAATGAGCAGTTCTTC
>TRBV27|TRBJ2-7|TRBD1|many
CASSSGTGGISYEQYF
TGTGCCAGCAGTTCAGGGACAGGGGGCATCTCCTACGAGCAGTACTTC
>TRBV5-6|TRBJ2-1|NA|few
CASSLLGGENEQFF
TGTGCCAGCAGCTTGCTAGGAGGGGAAAATGAGCAGTTCTTC
>TRBV15|TRBJ2-7|NA|NA
CATSYSLSSYEQYF
TGTGCCACCAGCTACTCTCTAAGCTCCTACGAGCAGTACTTC
>TRBV12-3/TRBV12-4|TRBJ1-5|NA|many
CASSFGLEPQHF
TGTGCCAGCAGTTTCGGGTTGGAGCCCCAGCATTTT
>TRBV20-1|TRBJ1-6|TRBD1|NA
CSARIQGDTTRSPLHF
TGCAGTGCTAGAATTCAGGGGGATACAACCCGGTCACCCCTCCACTTT
>TRBV7-2|TRBJ2-7|TRBD2|NA
CASSFSLAGLYF
TGTGCCAGCAGCTTCTCGCTAGCGGGCCTTTACTTC
>TRBV29-1|TRBJ2-3|NA|many
CSVVWATDTQYF
TGCAGCGTTGTTTGGGCCACAGATACGCAGTATTTT
>TRBV7-9|TRBJ2-7|TRBD2|many
CASSLGSGTSREQYF
TGTGCCAGCAGCTTAGGGTCCGGGACTAGTCGCGAGCAGTACTTC
>TRBV21-1|TRBJ2-1|NA|NA
CASSAGQGNDNEQFF
TGTGCCAGCAGCGCGGGACAGGGGAACGACAATGAGCAGTTCTTC
>TRBV7-9|TRBJ2-1|NA|many
CASRGMRTQRHNEQFF
TGTGCCAGCAGGGGCATGAGGACTCAGAGACACAATGAGCAGTTCTTC
>TRBV7-9|TRBJ2-1|NA|many
CASSLTESYNEQFF
TGTGCCAGCAGCTTAACGGAGAGCTACAATGAGCAGTTCTTC
>TRBV12-3/TRBV12-4|TRBJ2-7|TRBD1|few
CACSFQVNPGTAYEEQYF
TGTGCCTGCAGTTTTCAGGTAAACCCCGGGACAGCTTACGAAGAGCAGTACTTC
>TRBV5-1|TRBJ2-5|NA|many
CASSFYGGETQYF
TGCGCCAGCAGCTTTTACGGAGGGGAGACCCAGTACTTC
>TRBV12-3/TRBV12-4|TRBJ1-2|NA|NA
CASSRTGFSNYGYTF
TGTGCCAGCAGCCGTACAGGGTTTTCAAACTATGGCTACACCTTC
>TRBV14|TRBJ2-7|NA|few
CASSQETGPWYEQYF
TGTGCCAGCAGCCAAGAGACAGGCCCGTGGTACGAGCAGTACTTC
>TRBV7-8|TRBJ2-3|TRBD2|many
CASSFRSGSPDTQYF
TGTGCCAGCAGCTTTCGAAGCGGGAGCCCAGATACGCAGTATTTT
>TRBV20-1|TRBJ2-7|NA|many
CSAQRSGSYEQYF
TGCAGTGCCCAGAGAAGCGGCTCCTACGAGCAGTACTTC
>TRBV7-9|TRBJ2-1|NA|many
CASSPPDLANEQFF
TGTGCCAGCAGCCCGCCGGACCTGGCCAATGAGCAGTTCTTC
>TRBV11-2|TRBJ2-7|TRBD1|few
CASRAIGTVESYEQYF
TGTGCCAGCAGAGCTATCGGGACAGTCGAGTCCTACGAGCAGTACTTC
>TRBV5-1|TRBJ2-1|NA|NA
CASSFGVNEQFF
TGCGCCAGCAGCTTCGGGGTCAATGAGCAGTTCTTC
>TRBV24-1|TRBJ2-1|TRBD1|few
CATSEGQGLEVGNEQFF
TGTGCCACCAGTGAAGGACAGGGCTTGGAAGTAGGGAATGAGCAGTTCTTC
>TRBV6-1|TRBJ1-1|NA|NA
CASSKQGTLNTEAFF
TGTGCCAGCAGTAAACAGGGCACTCTCAACACTGAAGCTTTCTTT
>TRBV7-9|TRBJ2-1|NA|NA
CASSLTGTLRYNEQFF
TGTGCCAGCAGCTTAACCGGGACCCTCCGCTACAATGAGCAGTTCTTC
>TRBV28|TRBJ1-2|NA|few
CASSLSQGYYGYTF
TGTGCCAGCAGTTTATCGCAGGGATACTATGGCTACACCTTC
>TRBV13|TRBJ2-2|TRBD1|NA
CASSGRQGSVSNTGELFF
TGTGCCAGCAGCGGAAGACAGGGGAGTGTATCGAACACCGGGGAGCTGTTTTTT
>TRBV12-3/TRBV12-4|TRBJ2-5|NA|NA
CASSQRLDGETHYF
TGTGCCAGCAGCCAAAGGCTAGATGGAGAGACCCATTACTTC
>TRBV19|TRBJ2-2|TRBD2|NA
CASRSERGRRTGELFF
TGTGCCAGTAGGTCAGAGCGGGGCCGTAGAACCGGGGAGCTGTTTTTT
>TRBV20-1|TRBJ1-1|NA|few
CSARPYNRVYWNTEAFF
TGCAGTGCTAGACCCTACAACAGGGTGTACTGGAACACTGAAGCTTTCTTT
>TRBV7-6|TRBJ1-1|NA|many
CASSGSPTDTEAFF
TGTGCCAGCAGCGGTTCCCCCACAGACACTGAAGCTTTCTTT
>TRBV20-1|TRBJ1-1|NA|few
CSALSYTEAFF
TGCAGTGCTCTAAGCTACACTGAAGCTTTCTTT
>TRBV7-2|TRBJ2-3|TRBD2|many
CASSLVPSGIGDTQYF
TGTGCCAGCAGCTTAGTGCCTAGCGGGATTGGAGATACGCAGTATTTT
>TRBV12-3/TRBV12-4|TRBJ2-1|NA|NA
CASSLEAPWIYGYNEQFF
TGTGCCAGCAGTTTAGAGGCCCCCTGGATATACGGATACAATGAGCAGTTCTTC